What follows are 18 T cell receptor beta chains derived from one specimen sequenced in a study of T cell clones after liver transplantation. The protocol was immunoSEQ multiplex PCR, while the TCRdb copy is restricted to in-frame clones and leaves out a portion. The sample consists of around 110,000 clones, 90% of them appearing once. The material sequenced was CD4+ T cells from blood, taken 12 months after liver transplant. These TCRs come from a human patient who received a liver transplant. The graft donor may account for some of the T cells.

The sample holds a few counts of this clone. CDR3 nucleotides: TGCGCCAGCAGCTTGGAAACGTCCGGGCAGGACGGCTACACCTTC. Protein: CASSLETSGQDGYTF. The genes are TRBV5-1 and TRBJ1-2; no clear D. V lost 0 bases, J lost 8 bases, and 17 bases lay in between. This CDR3 has 15 amino acids. Looked up from germline, CDR1 is SGHRS and CDR2 is YFSETQ.

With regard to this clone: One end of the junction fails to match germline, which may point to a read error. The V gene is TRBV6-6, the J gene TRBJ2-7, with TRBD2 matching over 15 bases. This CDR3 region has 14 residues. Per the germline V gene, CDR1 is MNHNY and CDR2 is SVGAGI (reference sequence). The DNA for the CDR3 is TGTGCCAGCAGTGGGACTAGCGGGAGGAACGTACCCATGTTC. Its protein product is CASSGTSGRNVPMF.

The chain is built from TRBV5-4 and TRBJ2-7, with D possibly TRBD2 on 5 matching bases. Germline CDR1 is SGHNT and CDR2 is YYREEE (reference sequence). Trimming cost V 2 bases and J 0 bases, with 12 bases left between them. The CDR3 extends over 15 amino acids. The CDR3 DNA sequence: TGTGCCAGCAGCTTTGGAGGCAGCGTCTCCTACGAGCAGTACTTC. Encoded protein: CASSFGGSVSYEQYF. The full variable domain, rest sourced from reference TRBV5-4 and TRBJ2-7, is ETGVTQSPTHLIKTRGQQVTLRCSSQSGHNTVSWYQQALGQGPQFIFQYYREEENGRGNFPPRFSGLQFPNYSSELNVNALELDDSALYLCASSFGGSVSYEQYFGPGTRLTVT.

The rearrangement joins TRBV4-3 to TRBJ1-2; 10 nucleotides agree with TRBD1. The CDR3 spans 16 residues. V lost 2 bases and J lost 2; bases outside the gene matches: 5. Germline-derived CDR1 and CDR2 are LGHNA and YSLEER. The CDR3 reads CASSQLGQGLNYGYTF. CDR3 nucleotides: TGCGCCAGCAGCCAATTGGGACAGGGGTTAAACTATGGCTACACCTTC.

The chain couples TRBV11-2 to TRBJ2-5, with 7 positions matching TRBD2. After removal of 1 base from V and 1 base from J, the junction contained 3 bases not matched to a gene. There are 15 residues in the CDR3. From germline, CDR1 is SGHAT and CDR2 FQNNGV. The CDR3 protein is CASSLGSSGQETQYF. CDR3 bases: TGTGCCAGCAGCTTAGGCTCTAGCGGCCAAGAGACCCAGTACTTC.

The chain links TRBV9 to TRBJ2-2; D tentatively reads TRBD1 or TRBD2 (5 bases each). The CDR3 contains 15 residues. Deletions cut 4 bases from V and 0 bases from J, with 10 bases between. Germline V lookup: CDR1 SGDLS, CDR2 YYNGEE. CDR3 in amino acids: CASSSGTANTGELFF. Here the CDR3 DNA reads TGTGCCAGCAGCTCGGGGACCGCGAACACCGGGGAGCTGTTTTTT.

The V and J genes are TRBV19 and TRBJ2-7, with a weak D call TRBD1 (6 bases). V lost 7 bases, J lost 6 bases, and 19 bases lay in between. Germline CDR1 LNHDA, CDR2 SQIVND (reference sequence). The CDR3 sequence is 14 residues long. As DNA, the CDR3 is TGTGCCAGTAAACCGCAGGGGATGAACGGCGAGCAGTACTTC. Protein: CASKPQGMNGEQYF.

CDR3 sequence (DNA): TGTGCCAGCAGCCCAGAGACAGTTTTAGGACACGAGCAGTACTTC. Encoded protein: CASSPETVLGHEQYF. The V and J genes are TRBV11-3 and TRBJ2-7; TRBD1 is a possible D gene (5 bases). The CDR3 contains 15 residues. Germline V gives CDR1 SGHNT, CDR2 YENEEA. The V and J ends lost 5 bases and 5 bases respectively, with 19 bases between them.

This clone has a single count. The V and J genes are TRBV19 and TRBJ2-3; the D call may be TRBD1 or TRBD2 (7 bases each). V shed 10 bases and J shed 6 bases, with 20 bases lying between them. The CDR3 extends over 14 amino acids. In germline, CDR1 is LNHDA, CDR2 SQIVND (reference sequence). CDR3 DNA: TGTGCCACCAGCGGCCCAGGGGGGGTTGATACGCAGTATTTT. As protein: CATSGPGGVDTQYF.

DNA for the CDR3: TGTGCCAGCACGGTCGGGGGGGCCGGTGGCTACACCTTC. Translated: CASTVGGAGGYTF. V gene TRBV6-5 combines with J gene TRBJ1-2; D possibly corresponds to TRBD1 (6 bases). The CDR3 loop spans 13 amino acids. The V and J ends lost 7 bases and 7 bases respectively, with 16 bases between them. Germline assignment: CDR1 MNHEY and CDR2 SVGAGI.

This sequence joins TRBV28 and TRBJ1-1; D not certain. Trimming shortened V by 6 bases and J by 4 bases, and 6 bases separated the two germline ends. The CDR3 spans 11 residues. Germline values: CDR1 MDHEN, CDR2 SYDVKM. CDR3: CASSDRTEAFF. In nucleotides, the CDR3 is TGTGCCAGCAGCGACCGCACTGAAGCTTTCTTT.

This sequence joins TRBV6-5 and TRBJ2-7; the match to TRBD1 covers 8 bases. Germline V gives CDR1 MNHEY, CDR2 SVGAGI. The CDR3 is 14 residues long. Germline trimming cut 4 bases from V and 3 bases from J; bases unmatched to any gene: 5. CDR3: CASSFQGANYEQYF. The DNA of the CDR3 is TGTGCCAGCAGTTTCCAGGGGGCCAACTACGAGCAGTACTTC.

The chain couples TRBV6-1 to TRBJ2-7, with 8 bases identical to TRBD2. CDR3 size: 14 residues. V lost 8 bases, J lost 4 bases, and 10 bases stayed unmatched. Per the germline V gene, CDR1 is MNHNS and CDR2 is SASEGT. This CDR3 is CASCLAGGRYEQYF. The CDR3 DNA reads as TGTGCCAGCTGTCTGGCGGGAGGAAGGTACGAGCAGTACTTC.

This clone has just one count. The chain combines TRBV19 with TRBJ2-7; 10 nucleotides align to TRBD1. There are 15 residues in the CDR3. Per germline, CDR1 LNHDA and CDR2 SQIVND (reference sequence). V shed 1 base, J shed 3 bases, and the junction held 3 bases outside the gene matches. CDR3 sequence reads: CASSIGDRGSYEQYF. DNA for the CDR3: TGTGCCAGTAGTATAGGGGACAGGGGAAGCTACGAGCAGTACTTC.

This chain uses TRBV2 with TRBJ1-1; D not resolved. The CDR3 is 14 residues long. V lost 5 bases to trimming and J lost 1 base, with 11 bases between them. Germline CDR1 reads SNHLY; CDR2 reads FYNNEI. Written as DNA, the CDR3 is TGTGCCAGCAGTTTAAAAGGCACGAACACTGAAGCTTTCTTT. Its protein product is CASSLKGTNTEAFF.

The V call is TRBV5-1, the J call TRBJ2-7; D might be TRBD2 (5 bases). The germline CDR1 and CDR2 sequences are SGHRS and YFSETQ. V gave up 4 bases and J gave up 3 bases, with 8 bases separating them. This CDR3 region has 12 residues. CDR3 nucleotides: TGCGCCAGCAGCGAGGGCAACTACGAGCAGTACTTC. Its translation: CASSEGNYEQYF.

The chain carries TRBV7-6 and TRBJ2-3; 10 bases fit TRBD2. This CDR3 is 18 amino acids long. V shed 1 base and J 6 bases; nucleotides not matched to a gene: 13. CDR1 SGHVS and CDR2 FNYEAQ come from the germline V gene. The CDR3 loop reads CASSLGATSGTGDDTQYF. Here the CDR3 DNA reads TGTGCCAGCAGCTTAGGGGCCACTAGCGGGACTGGTGACGATACGCAGTATTTT.

CDR3 protein: CASPGGAYNTEAFF. The DNA for the CDR3 is TGTGCCAGCCCCGGAGGGGCGTATAACACTGAAGCTTTCTTT. The V and J genes are TRBV5-8 and TRBJ1-1; D is perhaps TRBD1 (5 bases). V lost 7 bases, J lost 2 bases, and 15 bases lay in between. CDR1 SGHTS and CDR2 YDEGEE come from the germline V gene. CDR3 length equals 14 residues.